The 4 T cell receptor beta chains listed next were all sequenced from one sample in a study of T cell responses to AZD1222 COVID-19 vaccine. The repertoire was sequenced with immunoSEQ multiplex PCR; TCRdb's copy has only in-frame clones and lacks some. Of roughly 110,000 clones in the sample, around nine tenths are singletons; the top ten hold around 6.6%. Specimen: peripheral blood, collected 28 days after the second AZD1222 dose. Source of these receptors: an adult who received the AZD1222 COVID-19 vaccine.

V is TRBV7-2 and J is TRBJ2-1; D remains unclear. Trimming shortened V by 2 bases and J by 7 bases, and 12 bases separated the two germline ends. Per the germline V gene, CDR1 is SGHTA and CDR2 is FQGNSA. The CDR3 covers 14 residues. This CDR3 reads CASSLTLDYNEQFF. CDR3 nucleotide sequence: TGTGCCAGCAGCTTAACTCTAGATTATAATGAGCAGTTCTTC.

The chain carries TRBV27 and TRBJ1-1; 9 bases match TRBD1. V was clipped by 5 bases and J by 3 bases; unmatched bases: 10. Germline-derived CDR1 and CDR2 are MNHEY and SMNVEV (reference sequence). The CDR3 covers 16 residues. In DNA, the CDR3 is TGTGCCAGCAGTCCCCGGACAGGGGTATCCGACACTGAAGCTTTCTTT. Protein product: CASSPRTGVSDTEAFF.

The chain employs TRBV30 and TRBJ2-7; weak D call: TRBD2 (5 bases). The CDR3 is made up of 12 amino acids. From germline, CDR1 is GTSNPN and CDR2 SVGIG (reference sequence). V dropped 8 bases and J dropped 2 bases, with 13 bases sitting between them. As DNA, the CDR3 is TGTGCCGGAACTATGGGAGCCTACGAGCAGTACTTC. Translated: CAGTMGAYEQYF.

The V call is TRBV5-4, the J call TRBJ2-1, with D perhaps matching TRBD2 (5 bases). CDR1 and CDR2 from the germline V gene are SGHNT and YYREEE (reference sequence). The germline V and J ends were trimmed by 4 bases and 9 bases, with 8 bases remaining between them. The CDR3 contains 11 residues. The CDR3: CASSGSSEQFF. The CDR3 DNA sequence: TGTGCCAGCAGCGGGAGTAGTGAGCAGTTCTTC.